This section outlines one TCR beta chain sequence together with its context. The antigen is not known. Germline and junction disagree at one end, which may indicate a read error. The source of the sample is a study of tumor-infiltrating lymphocytes in primary liver carcinoma. Study-wide points: Only about 7-24% of top clones occurred in every one of the five tumor regions.

From roughly 470 ng total RNA, TCR beta cDNA was generated with a primer in the constant region. Sequencing libraries for TCR beta derived from three nested multiplex PCR rounds that used slightly modified ARM-PCR. The first two PCR rounds used TRBV1-TRBV30 primers with a Cbeta primer, roughly 10 cycles each. TCRdb used MiXCR to reprocess the multiplex PCR reads, holding one entry per CDR3 protein. The table includes 70,000 to 85,000 distinct CDR3 sequences, 70% to 75% detected once. Scientists recovered RNA and DNA together from about 21-30 mg of unsorted bulk tissue. Chronic HBV infection was present, with no prior treatment. Per the germline V gene, CDR1 is SGHTA and CDR2 is FQGNSA. This CDR3 is built from 13 residues.

The V and J genes are TRBV7-2 and TRBJ2-1; D call uncertain. Sequencing was performed on liver tumor tissue from sampling region 4. Indicated subset: tumor region T4, right-lateral pole. This clonotype was sampled from a woman aged 55-70 years with primary liver carcinoma and hepatitis B virus infection. Written as DNA, the CDR3 is TGTGCCAACAGCGCCCGGCCTAGTGGTGAGCAGTTCTTC. Amino acid sequence: CANSARPSGEQFF.